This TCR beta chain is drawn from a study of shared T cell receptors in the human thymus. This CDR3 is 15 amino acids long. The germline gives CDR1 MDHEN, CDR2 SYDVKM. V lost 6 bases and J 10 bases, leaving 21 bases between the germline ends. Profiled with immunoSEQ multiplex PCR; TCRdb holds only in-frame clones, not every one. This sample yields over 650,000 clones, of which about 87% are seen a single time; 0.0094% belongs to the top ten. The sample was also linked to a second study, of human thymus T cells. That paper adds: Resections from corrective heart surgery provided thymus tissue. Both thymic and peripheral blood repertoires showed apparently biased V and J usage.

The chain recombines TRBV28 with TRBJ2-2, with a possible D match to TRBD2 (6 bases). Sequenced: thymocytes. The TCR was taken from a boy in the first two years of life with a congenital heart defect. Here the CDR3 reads CASRLASPPRLELFF. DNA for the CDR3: TGTGCCAGCAGACTAGCTTCCCCCCCAAGACTGGAGCTGTTTTTT.